This TCR beta chain was sequenced during a study of blood T cells in healthy people across ages. Study observations and caveats: Long-lived donors carried more naive CD4+ cells and greater diversity than aged donors.

PCR was performed a second time for 7 to 11 cycles using a sample-barcoded 5' primer and a J-beta primer mix. The template-switch adaptor was a 5' adaptor with 12 random nucleotides. It tagged each cDNA molecule. TCRdb recomputed calls from the 5' RACE reads with MiXCR, one row per CDR3 protein. The sample carries around 1,500,000 distinct CDR3 sequences, around 39% recorded once. J was trimmed by 1 base and V by 4 bases; bases with no gene match: 7. CDR3 size: 15 residues. Germline V gives CDR1 SGHRS, CDR2 YFSETQ. Turning to this clonotype: What it recognizes is unknown.

This clonotype was sampled from a woman under 30 in good health. The rearrangement joins TRBV5-1 to TRBJ2-7; 8 bases match TRBD2. The sequenced sample was blood. The CDR3 is CASSGGLVGSYEQYF. CDR3 bases: TGCGCCAGCAGCGGGGGACTAGTCGGTTCCTACGAGCAGTACTTC.